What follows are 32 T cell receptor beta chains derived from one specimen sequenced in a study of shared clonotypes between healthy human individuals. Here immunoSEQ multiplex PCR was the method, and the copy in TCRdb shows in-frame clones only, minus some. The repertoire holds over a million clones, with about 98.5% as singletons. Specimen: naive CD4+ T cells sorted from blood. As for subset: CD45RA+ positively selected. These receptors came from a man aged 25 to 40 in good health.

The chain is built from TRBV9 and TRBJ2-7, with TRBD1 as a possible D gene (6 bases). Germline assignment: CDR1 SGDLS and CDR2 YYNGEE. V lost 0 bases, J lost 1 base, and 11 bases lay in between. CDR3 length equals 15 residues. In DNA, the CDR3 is TGTGCCAGCAGCGTAGATCCAGGGGTTTCCTACGAGCAGTACTTC. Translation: CASSVDPGVSYEQYF.

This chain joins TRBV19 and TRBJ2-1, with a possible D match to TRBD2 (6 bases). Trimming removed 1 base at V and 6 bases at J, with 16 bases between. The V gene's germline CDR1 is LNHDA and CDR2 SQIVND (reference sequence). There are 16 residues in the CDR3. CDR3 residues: CASSIAGSARANEQFF. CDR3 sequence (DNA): TGTGCCAGTAGTATAGCCGGGAGCGCCAGGGCCAATGAGCAGTTCTTC.

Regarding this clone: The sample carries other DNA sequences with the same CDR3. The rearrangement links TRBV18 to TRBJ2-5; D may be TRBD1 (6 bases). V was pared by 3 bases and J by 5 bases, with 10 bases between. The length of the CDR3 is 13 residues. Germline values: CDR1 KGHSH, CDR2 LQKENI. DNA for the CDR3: TGTGCCAGCTCACCCAACAGGGCTGAGACCCAGTACTTC. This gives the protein CASSPNRAETQYF.

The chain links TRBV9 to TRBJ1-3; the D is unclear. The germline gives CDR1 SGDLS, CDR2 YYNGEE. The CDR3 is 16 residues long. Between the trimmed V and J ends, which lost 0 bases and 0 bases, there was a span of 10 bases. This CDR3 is CASSVDPVSSGNTIYF. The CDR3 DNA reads TGTGCCAGCAGCGTAGACCCGGTAAGCTCTGGAAACACCATATATTTT.

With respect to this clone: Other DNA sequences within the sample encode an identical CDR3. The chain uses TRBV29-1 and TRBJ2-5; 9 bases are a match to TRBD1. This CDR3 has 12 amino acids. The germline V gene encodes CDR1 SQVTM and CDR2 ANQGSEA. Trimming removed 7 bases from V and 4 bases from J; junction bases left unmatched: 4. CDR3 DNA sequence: TGCAGCGCCCTACAGGGGGCAGAGACCCAGTACTTC. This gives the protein CSALQGAETQYF.

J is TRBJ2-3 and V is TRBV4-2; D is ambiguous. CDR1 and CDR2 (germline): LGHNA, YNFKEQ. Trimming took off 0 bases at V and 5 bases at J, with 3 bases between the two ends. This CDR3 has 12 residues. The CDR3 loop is CASSQDLDTQYF. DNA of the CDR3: TGTGCCAGCAGCCAAGATCTAGATACGCAGTATTTT.

CDR3 bases: TGTGCCAGCAGTGGCGGACAGGGGGCGGGCTATGGCTACACCTTC. Protein sequence: CASSGGQGAGYGYTF. The rearrangement joins TRBV6-1 to TRBJ1-2, with TRBD1 matching over 11 bases. The germline V gene has CDR1 MNHNS and CDR2 SASEGT. The CDR3 runs 15 residues. The trim removed 4 bases at V and 4 bases at J, leaving 5 bases unmatched.

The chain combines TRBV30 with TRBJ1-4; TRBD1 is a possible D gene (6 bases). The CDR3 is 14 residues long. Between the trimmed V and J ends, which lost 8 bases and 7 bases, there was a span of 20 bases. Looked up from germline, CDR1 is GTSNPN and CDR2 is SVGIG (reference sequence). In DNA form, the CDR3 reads TGTGCCGGAGAGGAGAGGGGGGCCTCTGAAAAACTGTTTTTT. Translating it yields CAGEERGASEKLFF.

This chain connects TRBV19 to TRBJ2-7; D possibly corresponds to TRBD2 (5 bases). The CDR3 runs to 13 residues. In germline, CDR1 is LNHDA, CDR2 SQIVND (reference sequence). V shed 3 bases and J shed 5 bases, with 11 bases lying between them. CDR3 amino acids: CASSINEGNEQYF. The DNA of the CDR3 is TGTGCCAGTAGTATTAACGAGGGAAACGAGCAGTACTTC.

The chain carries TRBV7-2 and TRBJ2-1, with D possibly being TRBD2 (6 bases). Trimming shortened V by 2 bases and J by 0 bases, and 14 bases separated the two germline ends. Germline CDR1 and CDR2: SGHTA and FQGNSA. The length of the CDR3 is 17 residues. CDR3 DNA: TGTGCCAGCAGCTTACGTCCTGGGGGGAGCTCCTACAATGAGCAGTTCTTC. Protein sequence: CASSLRPGGSSYNEQFF.

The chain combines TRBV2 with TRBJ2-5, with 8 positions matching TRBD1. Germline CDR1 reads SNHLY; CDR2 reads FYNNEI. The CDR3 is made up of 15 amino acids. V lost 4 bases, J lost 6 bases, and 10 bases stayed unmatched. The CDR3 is CASSGLPGGSKTQYF. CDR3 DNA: TGTGCCAGCAGTGGGTTACCAGGGGGCTCGAAGACCCAGTACTTC.

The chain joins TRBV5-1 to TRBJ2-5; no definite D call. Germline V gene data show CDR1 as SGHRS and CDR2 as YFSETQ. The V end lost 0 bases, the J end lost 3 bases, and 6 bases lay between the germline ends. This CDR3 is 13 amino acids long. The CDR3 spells CASSLDLKETQYF. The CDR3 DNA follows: TGCGCCAGCAGCTTGGACCTAAAAGAGACCCAGTACTTC.

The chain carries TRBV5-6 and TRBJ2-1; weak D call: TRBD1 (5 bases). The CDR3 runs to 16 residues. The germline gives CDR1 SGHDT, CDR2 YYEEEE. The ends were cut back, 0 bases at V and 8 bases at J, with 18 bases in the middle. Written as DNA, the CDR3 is TGTGCCAGCAGCTTGGGTGGGGCTGGGGCAGTCTATGAGCAGTTCTTC. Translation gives CASSLGGAGAVYEQFF. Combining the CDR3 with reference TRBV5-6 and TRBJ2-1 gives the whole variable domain DAGVTQSPTHLIKTRGQQVTLRCSPKSGHDTVSWYQQALGQGPQFIFQYYEEEERQRGNFPDRFSGHQFPNYSSELNVNALLLGDSALYLCASSLGGAGAVYEQFFGPGTRLTVL.

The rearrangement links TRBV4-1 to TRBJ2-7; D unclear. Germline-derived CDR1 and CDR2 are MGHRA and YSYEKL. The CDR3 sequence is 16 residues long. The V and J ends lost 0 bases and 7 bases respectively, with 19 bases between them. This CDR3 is CASSQDRTVGVREQYF. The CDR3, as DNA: TGCGCCAGCAGCCAAGACCGGACGGTTGGGGTGAGGGAGCAGTACTTC.

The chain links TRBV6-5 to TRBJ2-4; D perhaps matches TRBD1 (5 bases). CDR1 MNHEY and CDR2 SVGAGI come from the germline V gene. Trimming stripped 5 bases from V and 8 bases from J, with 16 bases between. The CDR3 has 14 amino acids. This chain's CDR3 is CASSGAGPGDIQYF. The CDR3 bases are TGTGCCAGCAGTGGGGCTGGACCCGGAGACATTCAGTACTTC.

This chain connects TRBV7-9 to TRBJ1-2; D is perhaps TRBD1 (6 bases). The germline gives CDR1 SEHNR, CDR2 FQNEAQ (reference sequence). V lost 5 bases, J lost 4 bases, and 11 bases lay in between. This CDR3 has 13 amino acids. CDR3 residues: CASSRSGAYGYTF. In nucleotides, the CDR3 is TGTGCCAGCAGCCGATCAGGGGCCTATGGCTACACCTTC.

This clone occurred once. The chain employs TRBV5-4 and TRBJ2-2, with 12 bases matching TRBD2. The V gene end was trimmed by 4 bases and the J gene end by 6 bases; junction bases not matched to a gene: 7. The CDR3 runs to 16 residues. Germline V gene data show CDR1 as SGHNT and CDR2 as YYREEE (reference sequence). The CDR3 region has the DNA TGTGCCAGCAGCCTACGGACTAGCGGGATCTCCGGGGAGCTGTTTTTT. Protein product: CASSLRTSGISGELFF.

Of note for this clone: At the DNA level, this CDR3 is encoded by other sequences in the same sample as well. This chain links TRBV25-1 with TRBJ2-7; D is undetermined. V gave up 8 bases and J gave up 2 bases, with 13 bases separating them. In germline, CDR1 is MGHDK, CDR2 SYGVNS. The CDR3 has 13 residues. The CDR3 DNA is TGTGCCAGCTCCGAGTCGGGTGCCTACGAGCAGTACTTC. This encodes CASSESGAYEQYF.

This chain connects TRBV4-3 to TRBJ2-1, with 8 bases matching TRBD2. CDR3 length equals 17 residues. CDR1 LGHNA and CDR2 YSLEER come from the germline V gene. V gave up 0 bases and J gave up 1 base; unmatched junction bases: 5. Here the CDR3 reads CASSQEFASGSYNEQFF. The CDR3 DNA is TGCGCCAGCAGCCAAGAATTTGCTAGCGGGTCCTACAATGAGCAGTTCTTC.

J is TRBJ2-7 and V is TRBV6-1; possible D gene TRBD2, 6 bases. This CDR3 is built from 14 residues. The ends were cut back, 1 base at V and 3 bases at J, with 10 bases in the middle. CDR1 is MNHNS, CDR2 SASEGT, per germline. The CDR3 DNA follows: TGTGCCAGCAGTGAAGGGGACTCCCTCTACGAGCAGTACTTC. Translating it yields CASSEGDSLYEQYF.

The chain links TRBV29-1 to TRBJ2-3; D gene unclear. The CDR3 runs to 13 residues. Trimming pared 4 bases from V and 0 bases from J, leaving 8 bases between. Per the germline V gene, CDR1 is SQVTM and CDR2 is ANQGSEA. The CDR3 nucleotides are TGCAGCGTTGGGGGTGCTAGCACAGATACGCAGTATTTT. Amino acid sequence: CSVGGASTDTQYF.

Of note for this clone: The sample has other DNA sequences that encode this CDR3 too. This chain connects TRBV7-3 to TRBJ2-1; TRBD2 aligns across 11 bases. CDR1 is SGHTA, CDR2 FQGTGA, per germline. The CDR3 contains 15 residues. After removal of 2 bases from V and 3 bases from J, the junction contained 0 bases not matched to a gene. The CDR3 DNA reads TGTGCCAGCAGCTTACTAGCGGGAGGCTACAATGAGCAGTTCTTC. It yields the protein CASSLLAGGYNEQFF.

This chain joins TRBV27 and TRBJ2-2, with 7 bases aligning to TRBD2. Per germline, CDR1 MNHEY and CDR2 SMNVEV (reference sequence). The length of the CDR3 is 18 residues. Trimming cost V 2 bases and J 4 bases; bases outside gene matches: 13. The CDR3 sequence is CASSLPRLAAQGTGELFF. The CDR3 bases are TGTGCCAGCAGTTTACCACGGCTAGCGGCCCAGGGCACCGGGGAGCTGTTTTTT.

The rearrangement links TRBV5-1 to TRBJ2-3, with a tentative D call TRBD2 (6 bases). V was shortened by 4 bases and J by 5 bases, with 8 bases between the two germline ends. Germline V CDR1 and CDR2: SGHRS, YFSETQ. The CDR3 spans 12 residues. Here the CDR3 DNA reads TGCGCCAGCAGCCGGGAGCGAGATACGCAGTATTTT. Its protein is CASSRERDTQYF.

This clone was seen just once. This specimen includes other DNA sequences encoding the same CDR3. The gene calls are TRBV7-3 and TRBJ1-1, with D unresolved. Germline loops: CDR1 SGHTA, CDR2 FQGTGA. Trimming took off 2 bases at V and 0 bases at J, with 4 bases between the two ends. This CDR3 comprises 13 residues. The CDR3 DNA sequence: TGTGCCAGCAGCTTAGAGGTGAACACTGAAGCTTTCTTT. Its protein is CASSLEVNTEAFF.

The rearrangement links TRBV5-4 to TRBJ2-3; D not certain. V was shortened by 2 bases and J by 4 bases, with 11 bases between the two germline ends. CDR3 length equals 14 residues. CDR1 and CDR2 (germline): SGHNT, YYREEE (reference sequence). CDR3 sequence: CASSFGQAADTQYF. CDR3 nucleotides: TGTGCCAGCAGCTTTGGGCAGGCGGCAGATACGCAGTATTTT. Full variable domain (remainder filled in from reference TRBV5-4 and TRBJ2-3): ETGVTQSPTHLIKTRGQQVTLRCSSQSGHNTVSWYQQALGQGPQFIFQYYREEENGRGNFPPRFSGLQFPNYSSELNVNALELDDSALYLCASSFGQAADTQYFGPGTRLTVL.

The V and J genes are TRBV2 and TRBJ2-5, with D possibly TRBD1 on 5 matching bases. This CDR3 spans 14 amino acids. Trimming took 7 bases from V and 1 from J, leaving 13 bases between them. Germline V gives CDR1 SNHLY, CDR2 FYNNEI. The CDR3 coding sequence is TGTGCCAGCACCCTCGCCAGGGCCCAAGAGACCCAGTACTTC. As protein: CASTLARAQETQYF.

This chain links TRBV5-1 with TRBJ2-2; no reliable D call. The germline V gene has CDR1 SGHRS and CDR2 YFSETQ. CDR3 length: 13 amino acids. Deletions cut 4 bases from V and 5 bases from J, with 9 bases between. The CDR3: CASSTEPTGELFF. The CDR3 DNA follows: TGCGCCAGCAGCACCGAACCTACCGGGGAGCTGTTTTTT.

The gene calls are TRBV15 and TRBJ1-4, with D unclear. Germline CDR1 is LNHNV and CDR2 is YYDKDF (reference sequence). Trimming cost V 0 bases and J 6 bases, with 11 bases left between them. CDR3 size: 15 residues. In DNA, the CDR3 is TGTGCCACCAGCAGAGATGACCCGTTGGATGAAAAACTGTTTTTT. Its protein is CATSRDDPLDEKLFF. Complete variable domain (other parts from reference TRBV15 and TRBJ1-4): DAMVIQNPRYQVTQFGKPVTLSCSQTLNHNVMYWYQQKSSQAPKLLFHYYDKDFNNEADTPDNFQSRRPNTSFCFLDIRSPGLGDTAMYLCATSRDDPLDEKLFFGSGTQLSVL.

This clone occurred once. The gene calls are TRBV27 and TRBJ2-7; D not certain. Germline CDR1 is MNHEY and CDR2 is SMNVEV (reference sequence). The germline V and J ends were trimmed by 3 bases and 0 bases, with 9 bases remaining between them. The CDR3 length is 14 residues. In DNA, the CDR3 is TGTGCCAGCAGTTTTTTTTCCAGCTCCTACGAGCAGTACTTC. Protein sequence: CASSFFSSSYEQYF.

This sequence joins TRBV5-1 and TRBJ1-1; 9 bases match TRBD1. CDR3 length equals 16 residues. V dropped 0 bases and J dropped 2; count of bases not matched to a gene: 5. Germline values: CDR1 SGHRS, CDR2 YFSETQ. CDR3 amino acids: CASSLVGTGTNTEAFF. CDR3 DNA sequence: TGCGCCAGCAGCTTGGTTGGGACAGGGACCAACACTGAAGCTTTCTTT.

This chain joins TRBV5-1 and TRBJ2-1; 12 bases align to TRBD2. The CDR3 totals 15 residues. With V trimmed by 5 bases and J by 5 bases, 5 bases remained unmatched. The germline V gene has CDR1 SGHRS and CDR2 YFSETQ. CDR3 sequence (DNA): TGCGCCAGCAGGTTTGGACTAGCGGGAAACAATGAGCAGTTCTTC. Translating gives CASRFGLAGNNEQFF.